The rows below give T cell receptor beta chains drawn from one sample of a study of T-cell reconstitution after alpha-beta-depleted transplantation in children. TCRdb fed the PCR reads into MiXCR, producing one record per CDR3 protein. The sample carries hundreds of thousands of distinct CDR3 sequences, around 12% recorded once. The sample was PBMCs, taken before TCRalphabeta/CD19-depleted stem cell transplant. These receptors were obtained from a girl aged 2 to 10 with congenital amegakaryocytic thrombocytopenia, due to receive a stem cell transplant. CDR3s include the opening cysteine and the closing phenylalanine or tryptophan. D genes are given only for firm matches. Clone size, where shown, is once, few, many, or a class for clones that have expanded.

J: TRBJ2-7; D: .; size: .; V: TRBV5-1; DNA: TGCGCCAGCAGCTTGGCCGGGGGCGTCGACGAGCAGTACTTC; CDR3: CASSLAGGVDEQYF
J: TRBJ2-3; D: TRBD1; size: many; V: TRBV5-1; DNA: TGCGCCAGCAGCTTAACAGGGGTGACAGATACGCAGTATTTT; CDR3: CASSLTGVTDTQYF
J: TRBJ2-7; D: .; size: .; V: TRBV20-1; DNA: TGCAGTGCTCCGTTATTGGGCCTAATAGGGGGCGAGCAGTACTTC; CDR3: CSAPLLGLIGGEQYF
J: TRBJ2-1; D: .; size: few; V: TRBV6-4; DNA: TGTGCCAGCAGTGACTCTGAGGGCCAGGGGCTCTTC; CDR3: CASSDSEGQGLF
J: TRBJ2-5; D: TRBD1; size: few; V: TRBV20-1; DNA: TGCAGTGCTAGAGTGGACAGGGTAGGAGAGACCCAGTACTTC; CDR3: CSARVDRVGETQYF
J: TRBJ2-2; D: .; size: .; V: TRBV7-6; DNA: TGTGCCAGCAGCCTACCAGGACACCTGAACACCGGGGAGCTGTTTTTT; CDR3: CASSLPGHLNTGELFF
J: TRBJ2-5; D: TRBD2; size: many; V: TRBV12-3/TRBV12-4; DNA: TGTGCCAGCAGTGACGTCACTAGCGGGAGAGGCCAAGAGACCCAGTACTTC; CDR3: CASSDVTSGRGQETQYF
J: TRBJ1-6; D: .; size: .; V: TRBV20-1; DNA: TGCAGTGCCACAGTCATGGGGAATTCACCCCTCCACTTT; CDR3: CSATVMGNSPLHF
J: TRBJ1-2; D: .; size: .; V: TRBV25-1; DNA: TGTGCCAGCAGTGAACGGGGAGACTATGGCTACACCTTC; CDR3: CASSERGDYGYTF
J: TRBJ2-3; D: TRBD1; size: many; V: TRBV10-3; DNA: TGTGCCATCAGAGACAGGGCAACGAGCACAGATACGCAGTATTTT; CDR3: CAIRDRATSTDTQYF
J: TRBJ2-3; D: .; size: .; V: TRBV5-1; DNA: TGCGCCAGCAGTTTGACAGTACTCCCCACAGATACGCAGTATTTT; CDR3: CASSLTVLPTDTQYF
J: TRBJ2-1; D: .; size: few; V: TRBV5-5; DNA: TGTGCCAGCAGCTTTCCTTGGGACATTCACAATGAGCAGTTCTTC; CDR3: CASSFPWDIHNEQFF
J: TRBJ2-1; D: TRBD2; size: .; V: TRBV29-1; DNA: TGCAGCGTCGGAGGACTAGCGTTAAATGAGCAGTTCTTC; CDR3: CSVGGLALNEQFF
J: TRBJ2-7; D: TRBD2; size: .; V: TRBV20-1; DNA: TGCAGTGCTAGAGATTGGGGCCTAGCGGGGAACGAGCAGTACTTC; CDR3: CSARDWGLAGNEQYF
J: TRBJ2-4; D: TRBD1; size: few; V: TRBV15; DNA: TGTGCCACCAGCCTATACGGGACAGGGAAAAACATTCAGTACTTC; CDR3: CATSLYGTGKNIQYF
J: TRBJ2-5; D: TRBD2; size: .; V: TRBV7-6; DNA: TGTGCCAGCAGCCGCTTAGGGACTAGCGGGAGTAAAGAGACCCAGTACTTC; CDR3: CASSRLGTSGSKETQYF
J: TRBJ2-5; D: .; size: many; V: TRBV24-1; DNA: TGTGCCACCAGTGACGGTAACCAAGAGACCCAGTACTTC; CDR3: CATSDGNQETQYF
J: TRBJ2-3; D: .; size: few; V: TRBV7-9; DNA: TGTGCCAGCAGCTTAGAGGGGGATGATACGCAGTATTTT; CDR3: CASSLEGDDTQYF
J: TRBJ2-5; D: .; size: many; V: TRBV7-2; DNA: TGTGCCAGCAGCTGGACTTCCCAAGAGACCCAGTACTTC; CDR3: CASSWTSQETQYF
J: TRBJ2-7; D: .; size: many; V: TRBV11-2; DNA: TGTGCCAGCAGCGATAGGGCAGGAGGGACGGACCATTACGAGCAGTACTTC; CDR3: CASSDRAGGTDHYEQYF
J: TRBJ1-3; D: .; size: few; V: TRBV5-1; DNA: TGCGCCAGCACCTCATCAGGGGCTGCTGGAAACACCATATATTTT; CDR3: CASTSSGAAGNTIYF
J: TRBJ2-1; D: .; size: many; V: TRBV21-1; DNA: TGTGCCAGCAGCAATTCCCTCAGCTACAATGAGCAGTTCTTC; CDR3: CASSNSLSYNEQFF
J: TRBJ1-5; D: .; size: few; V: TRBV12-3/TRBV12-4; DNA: TGTGCCAGCAGTTTAGCGGTAGTCAGGGTCGATCAGCCCCAGCATTTT; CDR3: CASSLAVVRVDQPQHF
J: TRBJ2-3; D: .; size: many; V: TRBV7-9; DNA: TGTGCCAGCAGCTTAATACAGGGCTTGCCAGATACGCAGTATTTT; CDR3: CASSLIQGLPDTQYF
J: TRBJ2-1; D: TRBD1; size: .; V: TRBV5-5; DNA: TGTGCCAGCAGACCCGGGACAGGGGTCTACAATGAGCAGTTCTTC; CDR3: CASRPGTGVYNEQFF
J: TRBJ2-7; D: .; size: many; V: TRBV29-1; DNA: TGCAGCGTTGATGTAAGGGGGAGTCACGACGAGCAGTACTTC; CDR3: CSVDVRGSHDEQYF
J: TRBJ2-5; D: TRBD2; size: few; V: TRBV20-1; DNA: TGCAGTGCTAGAGATCCCCCCGGGAGGTATTACCAAGAGACCCAGTACTTC; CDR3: CSARDPPGRYYQETQYF
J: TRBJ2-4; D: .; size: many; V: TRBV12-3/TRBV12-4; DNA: TGTGCCAGCAGTTTCAGCGGGAAAAACATTCAGTACTTC; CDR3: CASSFSGKNIQYF
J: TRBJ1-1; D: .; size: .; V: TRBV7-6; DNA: TGTGCCAGCAGCCCCCTCGGGAACACTGAAGCTTTCTTT; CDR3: CASSPLGNTEAFF
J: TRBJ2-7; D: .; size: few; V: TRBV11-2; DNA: TGTGCCAGCAGCTTCCGCGGGGACAGCGGGGAGTACTTC; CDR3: CASSFRGDSGEYF
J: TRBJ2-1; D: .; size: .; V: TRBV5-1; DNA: TGCGCCAGCAGCTTTTTGGCCCCCTTGGTGGTGCCGAGCTCCTACAATAAGCAGTTCTTC; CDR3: CASSFLAPLVVPSSYNKQFF
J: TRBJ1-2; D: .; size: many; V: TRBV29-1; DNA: TGCAGCGTTGTGGGGGGAGAACAGCGCTTCTATGGCTACACCTTC; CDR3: CSVVGGEQRFYGYTF
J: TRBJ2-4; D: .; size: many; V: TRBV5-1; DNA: TGCGCCAGCAGCTTGACTTTTGAGGATAATCAGTACTTC; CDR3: CASSLTFEDNQYF
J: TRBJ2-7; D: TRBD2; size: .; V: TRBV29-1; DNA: TGCAGCGTTCTAGCGGGAGGGGCCTACGAGCAGTACTTC; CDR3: CSVLAGGAYEQYF
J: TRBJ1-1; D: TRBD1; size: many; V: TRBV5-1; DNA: TGCGCCAGCAGCCCAGGGACAGGGAGGAACACTGAAGCTTTCTTT; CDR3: CASSPGTGRNTEAFF
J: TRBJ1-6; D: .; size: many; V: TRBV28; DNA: TGTGCCAGCACTGCCCACGGGGCGTCGGATTCACCCCTCCACTTT; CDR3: CASTAHGASDSPLHF
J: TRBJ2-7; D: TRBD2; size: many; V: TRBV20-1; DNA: TGCAGTGCTAGAGATCCTCTCGCGGGAGGGTACGAGCAGTACTTC; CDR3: CSARDPLAGGYEQYF
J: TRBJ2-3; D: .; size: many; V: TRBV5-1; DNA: TGCGCCAGCAGCGTGGGGTGGGGTCATAGCACAGATACGCAGTATTTT; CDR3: CASSVGWGHSTDTQYF
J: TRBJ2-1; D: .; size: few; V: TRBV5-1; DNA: TGCGCCAGCAGCTTGGGCTCGCCCACCTACAATGAGCAGTTCTTC; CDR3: CASSLGSPTYNEQFF